The next 23 T cell receptor beta chains were all read from a single sample in a study of T cell responses to AZD1222 COVID-19 vaccine. Produced via immunoSEQ multiplex PCR; TCRdb's table is partial and in-frame only. The sample has more than 150,000 clones, about nine tenths seen once. Specimen: peripheral blood, collected after recovery from COVID-19. The receptors were gathered from an adult who had recovered from COVID-19.

This chain joins TRBV24-1 and TRBJ2-3; D call uncertain. Germline CDR1 reads KGHDR; CDR2 reads SFDVKD. This CDR3 comprises 15 residues. V was pared by 2 bases and J by 2 bases, with 10 bases between. CDR3 sequence (DNA): TGTGCCACCAGTGATTGGGGTCAGGACACAGATACGCAGTATTTT. Its translation is CATSDWGQDTDTQYF.

This chain links TRBV18 with TRBJ1-4, with unresolved D. V was pared by 3 bases and J by 0 bases, with 5 bases between. The germline gives CDR1 KGHSH, CDR2 LQKENI. This CDR3 contains 14 residues. Here the CDR3 DNA reads TGTGCCAGCTCACCGGGGACAACTAATGAAAAACTGTTTTTT. It codes for CASSPGTTNEKLFF.

The chain has TRBV3-1 (or the pseudogene TRBV3-2) and TRBJ2-5; either TRBD1 or TRBD2 may supply D (6 bases each). Looked up from germline, CDR1 is LGHDT and CDR2 is YNNKEL (reference sequence). The CDR3 spans 13 residues. Trimming shortened V by 4 bases and J by 1 base, and 7 bases separated the two germline ends. The CDR3 sequence: CASSRGAQETQYF. The CDR3 bases are TGTGCCAGCAGCCGGGGGGCCCAAGAGACCCAGTACTTC.

The J gene is TRBJ1-2, the V gene TRBV4-2; possible D gene TRBD1, 5 bases. This CDR3 spans 13 amino acids. Trimming left V 5 bases short and J 8 bases short, with 15 bases between. Germline lookup yields CDR1 LGHNA and CDR2 YNFKEQ. The CDR3 DNA reads TGTGCCAGCAGCGAACTTGGGGGGAACGGCTACACCTTC. Protein sequence: CASSELGGNGYTF.

The rearrangement links TRBV12-3 or TRBV12-4 to TRBJ2-7; D might be TRBD1 (6 bases). This CDR3 has 13 amino acids. V lost 1 base and J lost 3, with 7 bases in between. CDR3 residues: CASSLGGHYEQYF. CDR3 nucleotide sequence: TGTGCCAGCAGTTTAGGGGGGCACTACGAGCAGTACTTC.

The V gene is TRBV6-5, the J gene TRBJ1-1; D is ambiguous. CDR3 size: 14 residues. V was pared by 6 bases and J by 1 base, with 12 bases between. Germline values: CDR1 MNHEY, CDR2 SVGAGI. The CDR3 bases are TGTGCCAGCAGCCCATTCGACTGGAACACTGAAGCTTTCTTT. It encodes CASSPFDWNTEAFF.

A single count supports this clone. The gene calls are TRBV29-1 and TRBJ2-2; 8 positions match TRBD1. V was clipped by 6 bases and J by 4 bases; unmatched bases: 13. This CDR3 comprises 16 residues. From germline, CDR1 is SQVTM and CDR2 ANQGSEA. CDR3 bases: TGCAGCGTGGGAAGCCGGACAGGGTCGAGCACCGGGGAGCTGTTTTTT. As protein: CSVGSRTGSSTGELFF.

The gene calls are TRBV7-2 and TRBJ2-3, with a possible D match to TRBD1 (5 bases). The CDR3 is made up of 15 amino acids. Germline V gene data show CDR1 as SGHTA and CDR2 as FQGNSA. The V end was cut by 1 base, the J end by 1 base, with 9 bases between. The CDR3 reads CASSLVSRGTDTQYF. DNA of the CDR3: TGTGCCAGCAGCTTAGTTAGCAGGGGCACAGATACGCAGTATTTT.

The rearrangement joins TRBV28 to TRBJ1-1; D is unresolved. This CDR3 region has 13 residues. The germline gives CDR1 MDHEN, CDR2 SYDVKM. Trimming removed 1 base from V and 1 base from J, with 4 bases in between. The CDR3 nucleotides are TGTGCCAGCAGTTTATTGGGGAACACTGAAGCTTTCTTT. It translates to CASSLLGNTEAFF.

The chain links TRBV5-6 to TRBJ1-1; unclear D gene. Germline CDR1 and CDR2: SGHDT and YYEEEE. This CDR3 is 14 amino acids long. With 0 bases removed from V and 10 bases from J, the gap between germline ends came to 16 bases. CDR3 in amino acids: CASSLAGPTRGAFF. In DNA form, the CDR3 reads TGTGCCAGCAGCTTGGCCGGACCCACGAGAGGAGCTTTCTTT.

The rearrangement joins TRBV7-9 to TRBJ1-1; no definite D call. Between the trimmed V and J ends, which lost 1 base and 3 bases, there was a span of 9 bases. The CDR3 is made up of 14 amino acids. CDR1 is SEHNR, CDR2 FQNEAQ, per germline (reference sequence). The CDR3 protein is CASSLDGVHTEAFF. The CDR3, as DNA: TGTGCCAGCAGCTTAGACGGGGTTCACACTGAAGCTTTCTTT.

The count of this clone is one. This chain links TRBV18 with TRBJ1-2, with D uncertain. CDR3 length: 13 residues. The germline V gene encodes CDR1 KGHSH and CDR2 LQKENI. V shed 0 bases and J shed 6 bases, with 8 bases lying between them. The CDR3 nucleotides are TGTGCCAGCTCACCACCGCACGGGGATGGCTACACCTTC. Protein product: CASSPPHGDGYTF.

The V gene is TRBV14, the J gene TRBJ1-1; D gene uncertain. The V end was cut by 0 bases, the J end by 11 bases, with 13 bases between. The CDR3 is made up of 13 amino acids. Germline V CDR1 and CDR2: SGHDN, FVKESK. CDR3 in DNA: TGTGCCAGCAGCCAAGATTTGGCTCCCTGGGCTTTCTTT. This translates into CASSQDLAPWAFF.

The genes are TRBV29-1 and TRBJ1-3; D call uncertain. CDR3 length: 14 residues. The V gene's germline CDR1 is SQVTM and CDR2 ANQGSEA. V was clipped by 6 bases and J by 1 base, with 13 bases between them. CDR3 residues: CSVLEGTSGNTIYF. The CDR3 DNA is TGCAGCGTCCTTGAGGGTACTTCTGGAAACACCATATATTTT.

The V and J genes are TRBV18 and TRBJ2-1; 7 bases fit TRBD2. Germline V lookup: CDR1 KGHSH, CDR2 LQKENI. The V and J ends lost 2 bases and 8 bases, in that order; junction bases with no gene match: 9. The CDR3 length is 15 residues. The CDR3 coding sequence is TGTGCCAGCTCACCAGGACTAGTCGATGTCTATGAGCAGTTCTTC. Translation: CASSPGLVDVYEQFF. Full variable domain (missing parts from reference TRBV18 and TRBJ2-1): NAGVMQNPRHLVRRRGQEARLRCSPMKGHSHVYWYRQLPEEGLKFMVYLQKENIIDESGMPKERFSAEFPKEGPSILRIQQVVRGDSAAYFCASSPGLVDVYEQFFGPGTRLTVL.

This chain joins TRBV5-1 and TRBJ2-7; tentatively, D is TRBD2 (5 bases). Germline CDR1 SGHRS, CDR2 YFSETQ. This CDR3 spans 14 amino acids. V dropped 4 bases and J dropped 3 bases, with 14 bases sitting between them. The CDR3 DNA sequence: TGCGCCAGCAGCCCTCCCGGGATGATCTACGAGCAGTACTTC. It specifies CASSPPGMIYEQYF.

V is TRBV4-2 and J is TRBJ2-2, with D maybe TRBD1 (6 bases). CDR3 length: 17 residues. The germline V and J ends were trimmed by 3 bases and 4 bases, with 18 bases remaining between them. Germline V gives CDR1 LGHNA, CDR2 YNFKEQ. As DNA, the CDR3 is TGTGCCAGCAGCCAGTATACTGTAGGGGGTGCCACCGGGGAGCTGTTTTTT. Protein: CASSQYTVGGATGELFF.

The chain carries TRBV19 and TRBJ2-7; D unclear. Trimming stripped 3 bases from V and 6 bases from J, with 15 bases between. CDR1 and CDR2 (germline): LNHDA, SQIVND (reference sequence). The CDR3 covers 14 residues. CDR3 DNA sequence: TGTGCCAGTAGTATGTTGGACCCATCCGCCGAGCAGTACTTC. Translated, it gives CASSMLDPSAEQYF.

Concerning this clone itself: The junction does not match germline at one end; this may be a read error. This chain uses TRBV2 with TRBJ2-7; perhaps TRBD1 as D (5 bases). The length of the CDR3 is 12 residues. CDR1 SNHLY and CDR2 FYNNEI come from the germline V gene. The CDR3 reads CASSEFRNRRNF. In DNA form, the CDR3 reads TGTGCCAGCAGTGAGTTCCGGAACAGGAGAAACTTC. The complete variable domain, with remaining parts taken from reference TRBV2 and TRBJ2-7, reads EPEVTQTPSHQVTQMGQEVILRCVPISNHLYFYWYRQILGQKVEFLVSFYNNEISEKSEIFDDQFSVERPDGSNFTLKIRSTKLEDSAMYFCASSEFRNRRNFGPGTRLTVT.

This sequence joins TRBV11-2 and TRBJ2-3; D may correspond to TRBD1 or TRBD2 (5 bases each). This CDR3 has 14 amino acids. Trimming took 1 base from V and 6 from J, leaving 11 bases between them. Germline CDR1 and CDR2: SGHAT and FQNNGV. This CDR3 is CASSLAAGTDTQYF. The CDR3, as DNA: TGTGCCAGCAGCTTAGCAGCCGGGACGGATACGCAGTATTTT.

The gene calls are TRBV18 and TRBJ1-5; D gene ambiguous. The CDR3 is 14 residues long. Germline CDR1 and CDR2: KGHSH and LQKENI. Trimming pared 6 bases from V and 3 bases from J, leaving 12 bases between. The CDR3 sequence is CASSLGRVNQPQHF. CDR3 coding DNA: TGTGCCAGCTCCCTCGGACGGGTCAATCAGCCCCAGCATTTT. The variable domain in full, with the rest retrieved from reference TRBV18 and TRBJ1-5, is NAGVMQNPRHLVRRRGQEARLRCSPMKGHSHVYWYRQLPEEGLKFMVYLQKENIIDESGMPKERFSAEFPKEGPSILRIQQVVRGDSAAYFCASSLGRVNQPQHFGDGTRLSIL.

V is TRBV5-8 and J is TRBJ1-5, with a tentative D call TRBD1 (5 bases). Germline lookup yields CDR1 SGHTS and CDR2 YDEGEE. V gave up 2 bases and J gave up 6 bases, with 6 bases separating them. This CDR3 spans 12 amino acids. CDR3 sequence (DNA): TGTGCCAGCAGCTTCAGGGTTCAGCCCCAGCATTTT. This codes for CASSFRVQPQHF.

The rearrangement links TRBV19 to TRBJ2-1; possibly TRBD2 for D (6 bases). Germline V gives CDR1 LNHDA, CDR2 SQIVND (reference sequence). Trimming stripped 1 base from V and 2 bases from J, with 18 bases between. This CDR3 has 18 amino acids. Written as DNA, the CDR3 is TGTGCCAGTAGTATAGTGGGGGGAGGTGGCTTAACCTACAATGAGCAGTTCTTC. It specifies CASSIVGGGGLTYNEQFF.